This T cell receptor beta chain appears in the sequencing data of a study of CD8 T cells in ankylosing spondylitis. Quantitative 5'-RACE with molecular barcodes was used to make the TCR beta libraries. TCRdb called the 5' RACE reads again in MiXCR, with one record for every CDR3 protein. The data show a few hundred thousand distinct CDR3 sequences, about a fifth seen once. The study, taken as a whole, reports: Disease-associated clones were reportedly significantly overrepresented in matched ankylosing spondylitis synovial fluid. A subset of motif variants has previously been described in the synovial fluid and blood of reactive arthritis. There was a TCR beta motif, made of eight highly homologous variants, that appeared characteristic of ankylosing spondylitis blood. Disease-linked clones bore a CD8+ phenotype, appearing relatively rarely in peripheral blood.

The CDR3 consists of 15 residues. V was clipped by 6 bases and J by 5 bases, with 18 bases between them. On this clonotype: The target antigen is unknown.

The TCR originated in a male donor with ankylosing spondylitis. The V call is TRBV12-3 or TRBV12-4, the J call TRBJ2-3; D tentatively reads TRBD1 or TRBD2 (7 bases each). The sequenced sample consisted of blood, either unsorted or a sorted T cell fraction (not recorded which). This chain's CDR3 is CASSPRGGGIDTQYF. CDR3 sequence (DNA): TGTGCCAGCAGCCCCAGGGGAGGGGGCATAGATACGCAGTATTTT.